This TCR beta chain was documented in a study of shared clonotypes between healthy human individuals. Findings and limits, study-wide: In contrast to clonotypes shared by all four donors, non-shared clonotypes had lower generation probabilities. Rarefaction demonstrated incomplete sorted-subset sequencing despite large depth. Donors were few, which limited the genetic and exposure-history diversity represented.

The donors, all of them Caucasian adults, lived in Nashville, Tennessee. CDR1 and CDR2 (germline): SGHTA, FQGTGA. The CDR3 has 15 residues. Trimming removed 1 base from V and 6 bases from J, with 12 bases in between. This clone was seen just once. Its cognate antigen is unknown. Assay used: immunoSEQ multiplex PCR; TCRdb lists only in-frame clones, some missing. The repertoire holds about a million clones, with 60% to 85% as singletons. The sequence was obtained from a man younger than 35 in good health. Some clones in this sample may be carry-over from other donors' samples. The J gene is TRBJ2-2, the V gene TRBV7-3; D unclear. The source material was memory CD4+ T cells from PBMCs. Noted subset: CD45RA-negative fraction. The CDR3 protein is CASSLNPPGSGELFF. CDR3 DNA sequence: TGTGCCAGCAGCTTAAATCCGCCCGGTTCCGGGGAGCTGTTTTTT.